This T cell receptor (beta chain) originates from a study of blood T cell repertoires in COVID-19. Sequencing used immunoSEQ multiplex PCR; TCRdb keeps in-frame clones, though not all of them. The sample holds 150,000 to 200,000 clones, approximately 86% seen once. The V end lost 7 bases, the J end lost 2 bases, and 11 bases lay between the germline ends. Per germline, CDR1 WSHSY and CDR2 SAAADI. CDR3 length: 13 residues. Sequencing was done on a sample of peripheral blood. The gene calls are TRBV10-2 and TRBJ1-1, with D uncertain. The TCR was taken from a man between 45 and 60 years old with active or convalescent COVID-19. CDR3 loop: CASTSEINTEAFF. CDR3 bases: TGCGCCAGCACTTCAGAAATTAACACTGAAGCTTTCTTT.